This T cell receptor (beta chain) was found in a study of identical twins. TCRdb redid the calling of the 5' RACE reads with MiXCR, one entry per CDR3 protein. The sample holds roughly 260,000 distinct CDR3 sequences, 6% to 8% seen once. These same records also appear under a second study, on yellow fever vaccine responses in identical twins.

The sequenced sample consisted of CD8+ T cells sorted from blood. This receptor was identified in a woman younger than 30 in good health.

CDR3 residues: CASSQEGSGTYEQYF. DNA of the CDR3: TGTGCCAGCAGCCAAGAAGGTAGCGGGACCTACGAGCAGTACTTC. The chain recombines TRBV4-2 with TRBJ2-7; 8 nucleotides match TRBD2. V dropped 0 bases and J dropped 2; count of bases not matched to a gene: 3. Looked up from germline, CDR1 is LGHNA and CDR2 is YNFKEQ. This CDR3 is 15 amino acids long.